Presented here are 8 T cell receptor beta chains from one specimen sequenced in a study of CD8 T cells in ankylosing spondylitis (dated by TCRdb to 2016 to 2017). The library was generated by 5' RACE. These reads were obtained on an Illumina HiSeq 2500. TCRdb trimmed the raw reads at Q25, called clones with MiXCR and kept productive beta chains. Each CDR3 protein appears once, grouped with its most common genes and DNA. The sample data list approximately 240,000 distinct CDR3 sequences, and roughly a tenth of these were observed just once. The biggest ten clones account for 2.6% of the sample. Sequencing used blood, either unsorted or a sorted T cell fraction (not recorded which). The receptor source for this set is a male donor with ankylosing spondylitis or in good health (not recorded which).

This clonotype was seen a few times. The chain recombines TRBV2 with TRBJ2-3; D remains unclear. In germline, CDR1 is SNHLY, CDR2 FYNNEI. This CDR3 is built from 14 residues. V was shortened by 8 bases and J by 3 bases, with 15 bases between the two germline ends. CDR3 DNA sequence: TGTGCCAGCGCCGCTCTACTGGAGACAGATACGCAGTATTTT. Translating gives CASAALLETDTQYF.

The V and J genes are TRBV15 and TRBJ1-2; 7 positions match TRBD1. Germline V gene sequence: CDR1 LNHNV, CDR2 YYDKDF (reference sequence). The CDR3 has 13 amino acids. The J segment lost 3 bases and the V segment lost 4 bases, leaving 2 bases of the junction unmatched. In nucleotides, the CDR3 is TGTGCCACCAGCAAGGGGGCGGACTATGGCTACACCTTC. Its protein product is CATSKGADYGYTF.

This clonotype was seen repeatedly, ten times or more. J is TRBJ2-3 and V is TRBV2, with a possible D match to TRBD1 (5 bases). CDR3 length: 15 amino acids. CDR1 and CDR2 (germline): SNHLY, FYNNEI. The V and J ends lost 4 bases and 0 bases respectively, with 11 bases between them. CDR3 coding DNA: TGTGCCAGCAGTGTGCAGGGCTCTAGCACAGATACGCAGTATTTT. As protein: CASSVQGSSTDTQYF.

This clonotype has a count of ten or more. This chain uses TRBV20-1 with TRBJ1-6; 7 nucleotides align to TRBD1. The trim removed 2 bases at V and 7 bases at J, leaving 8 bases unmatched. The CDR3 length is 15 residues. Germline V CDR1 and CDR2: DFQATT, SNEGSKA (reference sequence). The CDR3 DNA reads TGCAGTGCTAGACCGTCGACAGGGACCAATTCACCCCTCCACTTT. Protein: CSARPSTGTNSPLHF.

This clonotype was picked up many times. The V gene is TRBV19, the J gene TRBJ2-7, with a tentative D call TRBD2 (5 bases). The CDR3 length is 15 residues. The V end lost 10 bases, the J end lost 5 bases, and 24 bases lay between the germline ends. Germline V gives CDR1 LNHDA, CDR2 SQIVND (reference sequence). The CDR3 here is CATRDRAISPDEQYF. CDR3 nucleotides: TGTGCCACTCGGGATCGGGCCATATCCCCCGACGAGCAGTACTTC.

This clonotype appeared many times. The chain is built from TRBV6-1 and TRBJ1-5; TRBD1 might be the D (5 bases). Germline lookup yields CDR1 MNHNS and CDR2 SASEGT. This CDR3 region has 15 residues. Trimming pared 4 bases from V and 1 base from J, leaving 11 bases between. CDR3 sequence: CASSAQGVSNQPQHF. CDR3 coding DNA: TGTGCCAGCAGTGCCCAGGGTGTAAGCAATCAGCCCCAGCATTTT.

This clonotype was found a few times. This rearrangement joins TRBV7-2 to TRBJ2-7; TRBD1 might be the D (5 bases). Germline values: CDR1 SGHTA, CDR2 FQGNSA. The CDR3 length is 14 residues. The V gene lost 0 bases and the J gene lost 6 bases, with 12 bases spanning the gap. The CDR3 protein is CASSLAQAGFEQYF. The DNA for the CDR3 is TGTGCCAGCAGCTTAGCGCAGGCAGGGTTCGAGCAGTACTTC.

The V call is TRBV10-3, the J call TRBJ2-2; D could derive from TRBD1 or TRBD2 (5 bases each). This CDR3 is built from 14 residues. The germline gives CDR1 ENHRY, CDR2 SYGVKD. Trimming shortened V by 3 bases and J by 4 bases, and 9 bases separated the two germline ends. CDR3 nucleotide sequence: TGTGCCATCAGTGATGAGGGGAGCACCGGGGAGCTGTTTTTT. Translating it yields CAISDEGSTGELFF.